Following are 16 T cell receptor beta chains from one sample sequenced in a study of T-cell memory formation after mild COVID-19. TCRdb redid the calling of the 5' RACE reads with MiXCR, one entry per CDR3 protein. The table includes 200,000 to 300,000 distinct CDR3 sequences, 16% detected once. The sequencing sample was made of PBMCs or a T cell subset sorted from them (not recorded which). These receptors came from a man aged 18 to 29 who had mild COVID-19 (a few samples of this study predate the infection). Cell type and time point are not known.

This rearrangement joins TRBV9 to TRBJ1-1; 9 positions match TRBD1. The V segment lost 4 bases and the J segment 5 bases; nucleotides outside the gene matches: 9. The CDR3 has 15 residues. CDR1 and CDR2 from the germline V gene are SGDLS and YYNGEE. CDR3: CASSSPGQGKTEAFF. The CDR3 region has the DNA TGTGCCAGCAGCAGCCCGGGACAGGGAAAAACTGAAGCTTTCTTT.

In DNA, the CDR3 is TGTGCCATCAGGGCAGGGAACACTGAAGCTTTCTTT. This translates into CAIRAGNTEAFF. The V and J genes are TRBV10-3 and TRBJ1-1; D is unclear. V was trimmed by 6 bases and J by 1 base, leaving 6 bases between them. CDR3 length equals 12 residues. Looked up from germline, CDR1 is ENHRY and CDR2 is SYGVKD.

This clonotype was found many times. This CDR3 reads CASSYGTRHTGELFF. As DNA, the CDR3 is TGTGCCAGCAGCTACGGGACGCGTCACACCGGGGAGCTGTTTTTT. The gene calls are TRBV5-5 and TRBJ2-2; D possibly uses TRBD1 or TRBD2 (5 bases each). Germline V CDR1 and CDR2: SGHKS, YYEKEE (reference sequence). The V end was cut by 3 bases, the J end by 3 bases, with 12 bases between. The CDR3 length is 15 residues. Full variable domain (rest looked up from reference TRBV5-5 and TRBJ2-2): DAGVTQSPTHLIKTRGQQVTLRCSPISGHKSVSWYQQVLGQGPQFIFQYYEKEERGRGNFPDRFSARQFPNYSSELNVNALLLGDSALYLCASSYGTRHTGELFFGEGSRLTVL.

V and J are TRBV11-2 and TRBJ2-5; 8 nucleotides line up with TRBD2. Germline V gene data show CDR1 as SGHAT and CDR2 as FQNNGV. The junction had 5 bases not matched to a gene; V was cut back by 1 base and J by 4 bases. The CDR3 has 15 amino acids. Written as DNA, the CDR3 is TGTGCCAGCAGCTTAGTCGGGGGGGCCGGAGAGACCCAGTACTTC. This gives the protein CASSLVGGAGETQYF.

CDR3 region: CASSLAPGGETQYF. The CDR3 DNA is TGCGCCAGCAGCTTGGCCCCCGGGGGAGAGACCCAGTACTTC. This chain joins TRBV5-1 and TRBJ2-5, with D perhaps matching TRBD2 (6 bases). V was pared by 0 bases and J by 4 bases, with 10 bases between. CDR1 and CDR2 from the germline V gene are SGHRS and YFSETQ. The CDR3 covers 14 residues.

The rearrangement links TRBV5-1 to TRBJ2-7; no clear D. CDR1 is SGHRS, CDR2 YFSETQ, per germline. The CDR3 runs 13 residues. Trimming shortened V by 1 base and J by 6 bases, and 11 bases separated the two germline ends. The CDR3 region is CASSLISSSEQYV. The CDR3 nucleotides read TGCGCCAGCAGCTTGATATCCTCCAGCGAGCAGTACGTC.

This clonotype was detected once. The rearrangement links TRBV10-3 to TRBJ2-3, with D perhaps matching TRBD1 (6 bases). CDR1 is ENHRY, CDR2 SYGVKD, per germline. There are 16 residues in the CDR3. The ends were cut back, 3 bases at V and 1 base at J, with 14 bases in the middle. The CDR3 loop is CAISDPGKGGTDTQYF. The CDR3 bases are TGTGCCATCAGTGACCCCGGGAAGGGGGGCACAGATACGCAGTATTTT.

The chain uses TRBV6-5 and TRBJ2-1; 12 nucleotides match TRBD2. The CDR3 sequence is 14 residues long. V lost 6 bases to trimming and J lost 9 bases; unmatched junction nucleotides: 6. CDR1 is MNHEY, CDR2 SVGAGI, per germline. CDR3 nucleotides: TGTGCCAGCAGGTTGGGACTAGCGGGCAGTGAGCAGTTCTTC. Encoded protein: CASRLGLAGSEQFF.

The V and J genes are TRBV6-1 and TRBJ1-1; a possible D gene is TRBD1 (5 bases). The CDR3 contains 16 residues. CDR1 and CDR2 from the germline V gene are MNHNS and SASEGT. Trimming took 10 bases from V and 4 from J, leaving 25 bases between them. CDR3 amino acids: CATRSLQPGRATEAFF. In DNA form, the CDR3 reads TGTGCCACCCGCTCCCTCCAACCCGGCAGGGCCACTGAAGCTTTCTTT.

This clonotype appeared a single time. V usage is TRBV28 and J usage is TRBJ1-2; D is possibly TRBD1 (6 bases). Trimming cost V 6 bases and J 2 bases, with 16 bases left between them. CDR1 MDHEN and CDR2 SYDVKM come from the germline V gene. CDR3 length equals 15 residues. This chain's CDR3 is CASRTPAQGNYGYTF. Here the CDR3 DNA reads TGTGCCAGCAGAACTCCTGCCCAGGGGAACTATGGCTACACCTTC.

This clonotype appeared a few times. This sequence joins TRBV5-1 and TRBJ2-3, with D perhaps matching TRBD2 (5 bases). V lost 4 bases to trimming and J lost 2 bases, with 8 bases between them. The germline CDR1 and CDR2 sequences are SGHRS and YFSETQ. The CDR3 spans 13 residues. This chain's CDR3 is CASSRGYTDTQYF. Written as DNA, the CDR3 is TGCGCCAGCAGCCGCGGGTACACAGATACGCAGTATTTT.

This clonotype was seen ten or more times. The V gene is TRBV7-2, the J gene TRBJ2-3, with a tentative D call TRBD2 (7 bases). There are 11 residues in the CDR3. CDR1 and CDR2 from the germline V gene are SGHTA and FQGNSA. Trimming took 5 bases from V and 10 from J, leaving 10 bases between them. CDR3 loop: CASSPGGAQYF. DNA for the CDR3: TGTGCCAGCAGCCCGGGGGGCGCGCAGTATTTT. The complete variable domain, with remaining parts taken from reference TRBV7-2 and TRBJ2-3, reads GAGVSQSPSNKVTEKGKDVELRCDPISGHTALYWYRQSLGQGLEFLIYFQGNSAPDKSGLPSDRFSAERTGGSVSTLTIQRTQQEDSAVYLCASSPGGAQYFGPGTRLTVL.

The V and J genes are TRBV5-5 and TRBJ1-5; no definite D call. CDR3 length equals 14 residues. V lost 0 bases and J 2 bases, leaving 6 bases between the germline ends. Germline CDR1 is SGHKS and CDR2 is YYEKEE (reference sequence). As DNA, the CDR3 is TGTGCCAGCAGCTTGGCCCGGGGCAATCAGCCCCAGCATTTT. It encodes CASSLARGNQPQHF.

In this sample, this clonotype turned up many times. The CDR3 loop is CASSRTTGVAGNTIYF. CDR3 nucleotide sequence: TGCGCCAGCAGCCGCACGACAGGGGTCGCTGGAAACACCATATATTTT. The rearrangement joins TRBV5-1 to TRBJ1-3; 8 bases fit TRBD1. Germline lookup yields CDR1 SGHRS and CDR2 YFSETQ. The V gene end was trimmed by 4 bases and the J gene end by 2 bases; junction bases not matched to a gene: 8. This CDR3 is built from 16 residues.

The CDR3 bases are TGCGCCAGCAGCCGGGCTAGTCCGGACAACGAGCAGTACTTC. Protein sequence: CASSRASPDNEQYF. The gene calls are TRBV5-1 and TRBJ2-7; a possible D gene is TRBD1 (5 bases). Germline assignment: CDR1 SGHRS and CDR2 YFSETQ. V lost 4 bases to trimming and J lost 5 bases, with 16 bases between them. The CDR3 is 14 residues long. The entire variable domain, with the rest obtained from reference TRBV5-1 and TRBJ2-7, is as follows: KAGVTQTPRYLIKTRGQQVTLSCSPISGHRSVSWYQQTPGQGLQFLFEYFSETQRNKGNFPGRFSGRQFSNSRSEMNVSTLELGDSALYLCASSRASPDNEQYFGPGTRLTVT.

This clonotype was counted between two and nine times. The chain links TRBV2 to TRBJ2-3; D uncertain. CDR1 is SNHLY and CDR2 is FYNNEI in the germline V gene. V lost 6 bases, J lost 1 base, and 11 bases lay in between. The CDR3 is 14 amino acids. The CDR3 coding sequence is TGTGCCAGCAGCCCCCAACGGGGCACAGATACGCAGTATTTT. Its translation: CASSPQRGTDTQYF.